Included here is one T cell receptor beta chain sequence, with context. Its ends do not fully match the called genes, so a read error is possible. MiXCR, applied by TCRdb to the PCR reads, yields one record per CDR3 protein. Here the sample spans 9,500 to 15,000 distinct CDR3 sequences, around 52% being singletons. Germline V CDR1 and CDR2: SGHTA, FQGNSA. This CDR3 spans 15 amino acids. The data were obtained in a study of tumor-infiltrating lymphocytes in oesophageal squamous cell carcinoma. The sequence derives from a female donor with esophageal squamous cell carcinoma. Sequencing input: esophageal tumor tissue. The chain uses TRBV7-2 and TRBJ2-3, with D perhaps TRBD1 (5 bases). The CDR3: CASIPGSRVGSPLHF. The CDR3 coding sequence is TGTGCCAGCATCCCCGGCTCCAGGGTAGGCTCACCCCTCCACTTC.